These 6 T cell receptor beta chains were all obtained from the same sample, sequenced in a study of PD-L1 blockade in urothelial cancer. Clones were read by immunoSEQ multiplex PCR, and TCRdb kept only the in-frame ones, dropping some. This sample has 40,000 to 45,000 clones, with more than 75% found just once. The sample consisted of PBMCs, taken around atezolizumab (anti-PD-L1) treatment. Receptors were obtained from a woman aged 55 to 70 with urothelial cancer.

The chain couples TRBV18 to TRBJ2-3; TRBD2 is a possible D gene (6 bases). Germline V gives CDR1 KGHSH, CDR2 LQKENI. V gave up 5 bases and J gave up 3 bases, with 9 bases separating them. CDR3 length equals 13 residues. Here the CDR3 reads CASSAGGTDTQYF. Written as DNA, the CDR3 is TGTGCCAGCTCAGCCGGGGGTACAGATACGCAGTATTTT.

V and J are TRBV29-1 and TRBJ2-7; TRBD1 agrees at 11 bases. CDR1 is SQVTM, CDR2 ANQGSEA, per germline. The CDR3 totals 14 residues. Trimming removed 4 bases from V and 4 bases from J; junction bases left unmatched: 6. The CDR3 sequence is CSVVRTGGSYEQYF. CDR3 DNA: TGCAGCGTTGTTAGGACAGGGGGCTCTTACGAGCAGTACTTC.

The chain carries TRBV7-2 and TRBJ2-2; D possibly corresponds to TRBD1 (6 bases). CDR1 is SGHTA, CDR2 FQGNSA, per germline. The CDR3 is 15 amino acids. V dropped 7 bases and J dropped 4 bases, with 16 bases sitting between them. CDR3 sequence: CASNGGGGGTGELFF. CDR3 in DNA: TGTGCCAGCAATGGGGGCGGCGGCGGCACCGGGGAGCTGTTTTTT.

The chain employs TRBV5-1 and TRBJ1-4, with a tentative D call TRBD1 (5 bases). Deletions cut 0 bases from V and 8 bases from J, with 11 bases between. The CDR3 consists of 14 residues. CDR1 SGHRS and CDR2 YFSETQ come from the germline V gene. This CDR3 reads CASSLVFGQEKLFF. The CDR3 region has the DNA TGCGCCAGCAGCTTGGTATTTGGACAAGAAAAACTGTTTTTT. The entire variable domain, with the rest obtained from reference TRBV5-1 and TRBJ1-4, is as follows: KAGVTQTPRYLIKTRGQQVTLSCSPISGHRSVSWYQQTPGQGLQFLFEYFSETQRNKGNFPGRFSGRQFSNSRSEMNVSTLELGDSALYLCASSLVFGQEKLFFGSGTQLSVL.

The rearrangement links TRBV6-5 to TRBJ2-5, with D unresolved. The germline V gene has CDR1 MNHEY and CDR2 SVGAGI. The V and J ends lost 6 bases and 1 base respectively, with 9 bases between them. This CDR3 has 13 residues. CDR3 bases: TGTGCCAGCAGCTCAGGTAGCCAAGAGACCCAGTACTTC. Its translation is CASSSGSQETQYF.

This clone was found a few times. The J gene is TRBJ2-5, the V gene TRBV2; TRBD2 matches 7 bases. The CDR3 is 12 amino acids. CDR1 is SNHLY, CDR2 FYNNEI, per germline. Losses at the gene ends were 9 bases for V and 1 base for J; bases not matched to a gene: 2. Here the CDR3 DNA reads TGTGCCAGGAGCGGGGCCCAAGAGACCCAGTACTTC. It encodes CARSGAQETQYF.